The source of this T cell receptor beta chain is a study of blood T cell repertoires in COVID-19. Overall study: COVID-19 samples from acute and convalescent phases originated in the United States, Italy and Spain. PBMCs, B-cell-depleted T cells, or T cells provided the cDNA or gDNA that made up the material.

Here immunoSEQ multiplex PCR was the method, and the copy in TCRdb shows in-frame clones only, minus some. The data hold around 110,000 clones, with around 80% observed a single time. The V end lost 4 bases, the J end lost 4 bases, and 15 bases lay between the germline ends. Looked up from germline, CDR1 is SGHDT and CDR2 is YYEEEE. This CDR3 spans 15 amino acids. V usage is TRBV5-6 and J usage is TRBJ1-3; weak D call: TRBD1 (6 bases). This receptor was identified in a woman aged 60-75 years with acute or convalescent COVID-19. Sequencing was performed on peripheral blood. CDR3 residues: CASSKITGIGNTIYF. The CDR3 nucleotides are TGTGCCAGCAGCAAGATTACAGGGATCGGAAACACCATATATTTT.